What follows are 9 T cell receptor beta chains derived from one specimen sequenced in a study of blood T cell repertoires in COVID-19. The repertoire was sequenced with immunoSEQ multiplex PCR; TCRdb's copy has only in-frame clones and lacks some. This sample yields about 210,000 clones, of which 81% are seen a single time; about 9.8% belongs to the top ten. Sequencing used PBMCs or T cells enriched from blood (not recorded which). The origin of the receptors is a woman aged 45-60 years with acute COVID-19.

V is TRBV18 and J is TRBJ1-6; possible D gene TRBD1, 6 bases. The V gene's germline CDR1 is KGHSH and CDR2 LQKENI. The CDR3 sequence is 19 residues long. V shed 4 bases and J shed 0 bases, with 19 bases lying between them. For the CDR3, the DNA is TGTGCCAGCTCACAGCGGGACATCGGGCCAAGCTCCTATAATTCACCCCTCCACTTT. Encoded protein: CASSQRDIGPSSYNSPLHF.

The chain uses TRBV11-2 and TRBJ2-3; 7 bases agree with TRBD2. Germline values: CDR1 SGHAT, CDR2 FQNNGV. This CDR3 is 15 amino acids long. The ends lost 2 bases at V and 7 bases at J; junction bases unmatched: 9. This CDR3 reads CASSLPTSLGYTQYF. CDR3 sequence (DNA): TGTGCCAGCAGCTTACCGACTAGCCTGGGGTATACGCAGTATTTT.

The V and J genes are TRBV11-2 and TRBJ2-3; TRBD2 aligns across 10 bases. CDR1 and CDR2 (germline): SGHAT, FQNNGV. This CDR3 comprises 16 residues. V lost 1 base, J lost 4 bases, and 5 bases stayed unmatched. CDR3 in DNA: TGTGCCAGCAGCTTAGGAGCGGGGGGGCGATCAGATACGCAGTATTTT. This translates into CASSLGAGGRSDTQYF.

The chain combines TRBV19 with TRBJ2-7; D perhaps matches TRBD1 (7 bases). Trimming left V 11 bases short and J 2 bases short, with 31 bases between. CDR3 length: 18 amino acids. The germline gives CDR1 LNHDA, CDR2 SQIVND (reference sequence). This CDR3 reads CAPGGPQDRDSSTYEQYF. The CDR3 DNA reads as TGTGCCCCCGGGGGCCCGCAAGACCGGGACAGTTCTACCTACGAGCAGTACTTC.

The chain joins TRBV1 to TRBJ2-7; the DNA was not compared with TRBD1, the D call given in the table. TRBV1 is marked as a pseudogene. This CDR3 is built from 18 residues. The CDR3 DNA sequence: TGCACCAGCAGCCACCTGAAGGGGAACAGGGGTGAGTGGTACGAGCAGTACTTC. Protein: CTSSHLKGNRGEWYEQYF.

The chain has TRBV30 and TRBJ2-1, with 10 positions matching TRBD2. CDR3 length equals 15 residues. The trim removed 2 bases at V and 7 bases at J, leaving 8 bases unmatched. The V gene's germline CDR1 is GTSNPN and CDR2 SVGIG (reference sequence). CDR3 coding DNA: TGTGCCTGGAGTCGGACTAGCGGCCCGGGAAATGAGCAGTTCTTC. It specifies CAWSRTSGPGNEQFF. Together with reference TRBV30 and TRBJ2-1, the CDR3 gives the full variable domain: SQTIHQWPATLVQPVGSPLSLECTVEGTSNPNLYWYRQAAGRGLQLLFYSVGIGQISSEVPQNLSASRPQDRQFILSSKKLLLSDSGFYLCAWSRTSGPGNEQFFGPGTRLTVL.

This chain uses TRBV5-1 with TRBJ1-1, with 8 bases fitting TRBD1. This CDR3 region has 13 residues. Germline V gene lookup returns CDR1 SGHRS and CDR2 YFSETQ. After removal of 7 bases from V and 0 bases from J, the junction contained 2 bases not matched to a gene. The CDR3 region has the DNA TGCGCCAGCGGACAGGGAATGAACACTGAAGCTTTCTTT. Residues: CASGQGMNTEAFF. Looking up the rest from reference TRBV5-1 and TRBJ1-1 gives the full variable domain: KAGVTQTPRYLIKTRGQQVTLSCSPISGHRSVSWYQQTPGQGLQFLFEYFSETQRNKGNFPGRFSGRQFSNSRSEMNVSTLELGDSALYLCASGQGMNTEAFFGQGTRLTVV.

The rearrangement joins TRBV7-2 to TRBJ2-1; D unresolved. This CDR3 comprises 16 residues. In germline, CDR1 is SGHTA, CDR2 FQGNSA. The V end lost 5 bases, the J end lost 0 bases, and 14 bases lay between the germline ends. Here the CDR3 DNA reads TGTGCCAGCAGCCTTCAGGCAGGCCTCTCCTACAATGAGCAGTTCTTC. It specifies CASSLQAGLSYNEQFF.

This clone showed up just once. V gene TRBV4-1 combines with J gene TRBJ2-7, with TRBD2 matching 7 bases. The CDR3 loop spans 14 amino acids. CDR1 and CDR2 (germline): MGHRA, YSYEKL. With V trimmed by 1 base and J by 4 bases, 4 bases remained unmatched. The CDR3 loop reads CASSQGASGYEQYF. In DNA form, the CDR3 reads TGCGCCAGCAGCCAAGGGGCTAGCGGATACGAGCAGTACTTC.